One sample yielded the 15 T cell receptor beta chains listed below, sequenced in a study of blood T cells in healthy people across ages. PCR was performed a second time for about 6 to 12 cycles using a sample-barcoded 5' primer and a J-beta primer mix. TCRdb reanalysed the 5' RACE reads using MiXCR and keeps one entry per CDR3 protein. Here the sample spans 1.5 million to 2 million distinct CDR3 sequences, 28% being singletons. The sequenced material came from blood. The receptors were gathered from a woman aged 25 to 39 in good health.

A note on this clonotype: A read error is possible here, since a much larger clone lies one base away. This chain joins TRBV20-1 and TRBJ2-5; 8 nucleotides agree with TRBD2. The CDR3 extends over 16 amino acids. V lost 1 base, J lost 11 bases, and 18 bases stayed unmatched. Germline V gene sequence: CDR1 DFQATT, CDR2 SNEGSKA (reference sequence). In DNA, the CDR3 is TGCAGTGCTAGAGGGATTAGGGCGCGGGGGGCGGATGAGCAGTACTTC. It is translated as CSARGIRARGADEQYF.

The chain employs TRBV25-1 and TRBJ1-1; D gene unclear. This CDR3 region has 15 residues. CDR1 MGHDK and CDR2 SYGVNS come from the germline V gene. The V end was cut by 5 bases, the J end by 3 bases, with 16 bases between. The CDR3 protein is CASSTIRLMDTEAFF. DNA of the CDR3: TGTGCCAGCAGTACAATCAGGCTTATGGACACTGAAGCTTTCTTT.

J is TRBJ2-1 and V is TRBV29-1, with 11 bases fitting TRBD2. This CDR3 comprises 13 residues. Germline assignment: CDR1 SQVTM and CDR2 ANQGSEA. J lost 5 bases, V lost 5 bases, and 2 bases had no gene match. CDR3 loop: CSVRGLADNEQFF. In DNA form, the CDR3 reads TGCAGCGTTAGGGGACTAGCGGACAATGAGCAGTTCTTC.

Only a few counts were recorded for this clonotype. V gene TRBV7-3 combines with J gene TRBJ2-3; 12 nucleotides agree with TRBD2. CDR3 length equals 15 residues. Germline assignment: CDR1 SGHTA and CDR2 FQGTGA. Trimming removed 3 bases from V and 8 bases from J; junction bases left unmatched: 6. This chain's CDR3 is CASSFLGLAGSTQYF. The CDR3 nucleotides are TGTGCCAGCAGCTTTTTAGGACTAGCGGGATCTACGCAGTATTTT.

The chain recombines TRBV15 with TRBJ1-5; D possibly corresponds to TRBD1 (5 bases). The CDR3 extends over 17 amino acids. The V gene's germline CDR1 is LNHNV and CDR2 YYDKDF (reference sequence). V was shortened by 0 bases and J by 7 bases, with 19 bases between the two germline ends. The CDR3 protein is CATSRDVDWGVGQPQHF. The CDR3 region has the DNA TGTGCCACCAGCAGAGATGTTGATTGGGGGGTCGGCCAGCCCCAGCATTTT.

There are a few counts of this clonotype. The rearrangement uses TRBV5-4 and TRBJ2-2; weak D call: TRBD1 (6 bases). Germline values: CDR1 SGHNT, CDR2 YYREEE (reference sequence). Trimming removed 6 bases from V and 3 bases from J, with 12 bases in between. The CDR3 has 14 amino acids. The CDR3 DNA reads as TGTGCCAGCACCAACAGGGTGCACACCGGGGAGCTGTTTTTT. It yields the protein CASTNRVHTGELFF.

The count of this clonotype is one. J is TRBJ1-5 and V is TRBV7-2, with D maybe TRBD1 (5 bases). The germline V gene has CDR1 SGHTA and CDR2 FQGNSA. The CDR3 totals 14 residues. V gave up 1 base and J gave up 11 bases, with 15 bases separating them. The chain's CDR3 is CASSLVRGAEAQHF. CDR3 nucleotide sequence: TGTGCCAGCAGCTTAGTCCGAGGGGCTGAGGCCCAGCATTTT.

The chain carries TRBV7-2 and TRBJ2-4; D might be TRBD2 (6 bases). The J call could be wrong; TRBJ2-7 is a better fit for the DNA end. CDR3 size: 15 residues. Germline lookup yields CDR1 SGHTA and CDR2 FQGNSA. The CDR3 DNA reads TGTGCCAGCAGCTTAGACCCCCTAGCGACCTACGAGCAGTACTTC. This encodes CASSLDPLATYEQYF.

The chain recombines TRBV25-1 with TRBJ1-2, with 8 positions matching TRBD1. V shed 1 base, J shed 3 bases, and the junction held 1 base outside the gene matches. CDR3 size: 14 residues. Germline V gives CDR1 MGHDK, CDR2 SYGVNS. The CDR3 is CASSELGQDYGYTF. The CDR3 coding sequence is TGTGCCAGCAGTGAATTGGGACAGGACTATGGCTACACCTTC.

This clonotype was detected once. DNA for the CDR3: TGTGCCACCAGTGATTCCCTTTCGGGGGCCGGAAGCACAGATACGCAGTATTTT. Translation: CATSDSLSGAGSTDTQYF. The V call is TRBV24-1, the J call TRBJ2-3, with D perhaps given as TRBD1 or TRBD2 (6 bases each). V was pared by 2 bases and J by 0 bases, with 17 bases between. This CDR3 has 18 residues. Germline V gives CDR1 KGHDR, CDR2 SFDVKD.

V and J are TRBV2 and TRBJ2-5; D unresolved. CDR1 is SNHLY, CDR2 FYNNEI, per germline. This CDR3 region has 13 residues. V was clipped by 4 bases and J by 7 bases, with 13 bases between them. CDR3 protein: CASSVLREGTQYF. CDR3 nucleotides: TGTGCCAGCAGTGTCCTTCGCGAAGGGACCCAGTACTTC. Full variable domain (rest looked up from reference TRBV2 and TRBJ2-5): EPEVTQTPSHQVTQMGQEVILRCVPISNHLYFYWYRQILGQKVEFLVSFYNNEISEKSEIFDDQFSVERPDGSNFTLKIRSTKLEDSAMYFCASSVLREGTQYFGPGTRLLVL.

The J gene is TRBJ2-5, the V gene TRBV5-5; D gene unclear. The V end lost 5 bases, the J end lost 4 bases, and 12 bases lay between the germline ends. The CDR3 is made up of 13 amino acids. The germline gives CDR1 SGHKS, CDR2 YYEKEE (reference sequence). This CDR3 reads CASSYTPGETQYF. The DNA of the CDR3 is TGTGCCAGCAGTTACACTCCCGGAGAGACCCAGTACTTC.

This chain links TRBV20-1 with TRBJ2-7; D remains ambiguous. Gene TRBJ2-5 matches the end of the DNA better, so the J call may be wrong. Per the germline V gene, CDR1 is DFQATT and CDR2 is SNEGSKA (reference sequence). This CDR3 comprises 16 residues. The CDR3 sequence is CSARSIGWALGETQYF. CDR3 nucleotides: TGCAGTGCTAGATCTATCGGATGGGCGCTGGGGGAGACCCAGTACTTC.

The V and J genes are TRBV7-9 and TRBJ1-1; D ambiguous. V was pared by 8 bases and J by 2 bases, with 12 bases between. The CDR3 runs 13 residues. CDR1 and CDR2 from the germline V gene are SEHNR and FQNEAQ (reference sequence). CDR3 DNA sequence: TGTGCCAGCCGCGCGAATGGTAACACTGAAGCTTTCTTT. It translates to CASRANGNTEAFF.

This clonotype was seen many times. This rearrangement joins TRBV11-3 to TRBJ2-1, with 8 bases fitting TRBD2. Trimming took 1 base from V and 6 from J; bases not matched to a gene: 5. Germline V gene sequence: CDR1 SGHNT, CDR2 YENEEA. The CDR3 extends over 15 amino acids. The CDR3 region has the DNA TGTGCCAGCAGCTTAGCTGCGGGGGGCCCCAATGAGCAGTTCTTC. It is translated as CASSLAAGGPNEQFF.